Below are 2 T cell receptor beta chains sequenced from a single sample in a study of cytomegalovirus exposure and HLA in healthy donors. The PCR contained 60 Vbeta and 13 Jbeta primers. Clones were read by immunoSEQ multiplex PCR, and TCRdb kept only the in-frame ones, dropping some. The table includes approximately 220,000 clones, about 83% detected once. Input material: PBMCs. These TCRs come from a man aged 35-49 years in good health and CMV-seronegative.

The chain links TRBV4-1 to TRBJ2-7; TRBD2 might be the D (6 bases). With 4 bases removed from V and 2 bases from J, the gap between germline ends came to 15 bases. The CDR3 length is 15 residues. Germline V lookup: CDR1 MGHRA, CDR2 YSYEKL. CDR3 DNA sequence: TGCGCCAGCAGCCGATCCGGGACTGCAACCTACGAGCAGTACTTC. As protein: CASSRSGTATYEQYF.

The chain employs TRBV7-2 and TRBJ1-3; TRBD1 is a possible D gene (6 bases). V lost 1 base and J lost 11, with 12 bases in between. This CDR3 has 13 residues. Germline CDR1 is SGHTA and CDR2 is FQGNSA. In DNA form, the CDR3 reads TGTGCCAGCAGCTTAGGCCACAGGGCAGCCATATATTTT. Translated, it gives CASSLGHRAAIYF.